This T cell receptor beta chain was sequenced for a study of CD8 T cells in Susac syndrome. Reverse transcription of roughly 0.45 to 1 ug RNA was performed with random hexamers. A single record per CDR3 protein comes from TCRdb applying MiXCR to the immunoSEQ multiplex PCR reads. The table shows 300,000 or so distinct CDR3 sequences, with roughly nine tenths occurring only once. The V segment lost 0 bases and the J segment 8 bases; nucleotides outside the gene matches: 7. Per the germline V gene, CDR1 is SGDLS and CDR2 is YYNGEE. CDR3 length: 14 amino acids. The TCR originated in a human donor with multiple sclerosis. What was sequenced was CD4+ T cells from PBMCs. This chain connects TRBV9 to TRBJ1-2; 7 nucleotides agree with TRBD1. CDR3 coding DNA: TGTGCCAGCAGCGTAGTTCAGGGGGAGGACGGCTACACCTTC. Its protein is CASSVVQGEDGYTF.